The 12 T cell receptor beta chains reported below all come from one sample, sequenced in a study of blood T cell repertoires in COVID-19. This table comes from immunoSEQ multiplex PCR, and its TCRdb copy is limited to in-frame clones, with some not included. The table has about 83,000 clones, more than 85% seen once; the top ten hold roughly 8%. The sample taken for sequencing was peripheral blood. The origin of the receptors is a man older than 75 with active or convalescent COVID-19.

This clone came up a few times. The chain recombines TRBV28 with TRBJ2-7; D gene ambiguous. The V gene lost 4 bases and the J gene lost 3 bases, with 7 bases spanning the gap. This CDR3 region has 12 residues. Germline CDR1 MDHEN, CDR2 SYDVKM. The CDR3 loop is CASSSYNYEQYV. CDR3 nucleotides: TGTGCCAGCAGTTCCTATAACTACGAGCAGTACGTC.

This sequence joins TRBV10-1 and TRBJ2-2; D remains ambiguous. Trimming shortened V by 6 bases and J by 1 base, and 6 bases separated the two germline ends. Per the germline V gene, CDR1 is WNHNN and CDR2 is SYGVQD (reference sequence). CDR3 length equals 13 residues. The CDR3 region has the DNA TGCGCCAGCAGGAGGAAGAACACCGGGGAGCTGTTTTTT. Translated, it gives CASRRKNTGELFF.

The chain joins TRBV6-4 to TRBJ2-7; D unresolved. CDR3 length: 15 amino acids. Germline V lookup: CDR1 MRHNA, CDR2 SNTAGT. The V gene lost 6 bases and the J gene lost 2 bases, with 17 bases spanning the gap. The CDR3 sequence: CASRPDNQRPYEQYV. DNA for the CDR3: TGTGCCAGCAGGCCCGACAACCAGAGACCCTACGAGCAGTACGTC.

The chain combines TRBV29-1 with TRBJ1-1; D is possibly TRBD1 (5 bases). V was cut by 3 bases and J by 3 bases, with 8 bases left in between. The CDR3 loop spans 12 amino acids. Germline V gene sequence: CDR1 SQVTM, CDR2 ANQGSEA. The CDR3 DNA follows: TGCAGCGTTGACAGGGTCGACACTGAAGCTTTCTTT. It encodes CSVDRVDTEAFF.

The chain has TRBV2 and TRBJ2-1; D remains ambiguous. The CDR3 covers 14 residues. The V and J ends lost 8 bases and 2 bases respectively, with 13 bases between them. Germline V CDR1 and CDR2: SNHLY, FYNNEI. The CDR3 spells CASETGGAYNEQFF. Here the CDR3 DNA reads TGTGCCAGCGAGACGGGTGGAGCCTACAATGAGCAGTTCTTC.

The chain links TRBV7-2 to TRBJ1-2; unclear D gene. The ends were cut back, 1 base at V and 8 bases at J, with 17 bases in the middle. CDR3 size: 15 residues. From germline, CDR1 is SGHTA and CDR2 FQGNSA. The CDR3: CASSLGGTATRGYTF. The CDR3 DNA sequence: TGTGCCAGCAGCTTAGGCGGCACCGCAACTAGAGGCTACACCTTC. Drawing the rest from reference TRBV7-2 and TRBJ1-2, the complete variable domain is GAGVSQSPSNKVTEKGKDVELRCDPISGHTALYWYRQSLGQGLEFLIYFQGNSAPDKSGLPSDRFSAERTGGSVSTLTIQRTQQEDSAVYLCASSLGGTATRGYTFGSGTRLTVV.

The CDR3 nucleotides read TGTGCCAGCTCACAGGGACTAGCGGGGACCTACGAGCAGTACGTC. It specifies CASSQGLAGTYEQYV. The chain recombines TRBV18 with TRBJ2-7, with TRBD2 matching 13 bases. J gave up 2 bases and V 4 bases, and 2 bases lay outside the gene matches. Germline CDR1 reads KGHSH; CDR2 reads LQKENI. The CDR3 sequence is 15 residues long.

V usage is TRBV19 and J usage is TRBJ1-2, with no clear D. The V and J ends lost 7 bases and 2 bases respectively, with 11 bases between them. Germline V gene sequence: CDR1 LNHDA, CDR2 SQIVND (reference sequence). This CDR3 spans 13 amino acids. The CDR3 region is CASNPGINYGYTF. CDR3 nucleotides: TGTGCCAGTAACCCCGGGATAAACTATGGCTACACCTTC.

The chain carries TRBV7-2 and TRBJ2-1, with TRBD2 matching 8 bases. CDR1 and CDR2 (germline): SGHTA, FQGNSA. This CDR3 contains 16 residues. After removal of 5 bases from V and 0 bases from J, the junction contained 6 bases not matched to a gene. CDR3 loop: CASSPESGGSYNEQFF. As DNA, the CDR3 is TGTGCCAGCAGCCCAGAGAGCGGGGGCTCCTACAATGAGCAGTTCTTC.

The chain carries TRBV14 and TRBJ1-4; 8 nucleotides line up with TRBD1. Germline-derived CDR1 and CDR2 are SGHDN and FVKESK. Germline trimming cut 2 bases from V and 7 bases from J; bases unmatched to any gene: 6. This CDR3 is built from 15 residues. CDR3 in amino acids: CASSQHGQGGEKLFF. CDR3 DNA sequence: TGTGCCAGCAGCCAACACGGACAGGGCGGTGAAAAACTGTTTTTT.

This chain uses TRBV6-5 with TRBJ1-6; TRBD1 agrees at 7 bases. This CDR3 contains 15 residues. In germline, CDR1 is MNHEY, CDR2 SVGAGI. Trimming removed 4 bases from V and 10 bases from J; junction bases left unmatched: 10. DNA for the CDR3: TGTGCCAGCAGTTCCCCGACAGGGCGAGGATCACCCCTCCACTTT. Encoded protein: CASSSPTGRGSPLHF.

V usage is TRBV24-1 and J usage is TRBJ2-2, with TRBD2 identical over 13 bases. The length of the CDR3 is 14 residues. With 9 bases clipped from V and 6 bases from J, the junction kept 3 bases outside the gene matches. Germline V gene sequence: CDR1 KGHDR, CDR2 SFDVKD. DNA for the CDR3: TGTGCCACCCGTACTAGCGGGAGGGCCGGGGAGCTGTTTTTT. This codes for CATRTSGRAGELFF.